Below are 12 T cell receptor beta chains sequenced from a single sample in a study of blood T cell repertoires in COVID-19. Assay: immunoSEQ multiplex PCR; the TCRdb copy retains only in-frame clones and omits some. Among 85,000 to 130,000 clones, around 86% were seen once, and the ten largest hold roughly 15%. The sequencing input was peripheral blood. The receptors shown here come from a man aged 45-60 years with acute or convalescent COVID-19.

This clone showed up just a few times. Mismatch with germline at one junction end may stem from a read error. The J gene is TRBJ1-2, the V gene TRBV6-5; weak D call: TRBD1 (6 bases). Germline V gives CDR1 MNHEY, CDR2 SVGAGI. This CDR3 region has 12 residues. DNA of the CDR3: TGTGCCAGCAGTCCTTTTGACCCGACAGGCTCCTTC. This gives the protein CASSPFDPTGSF.

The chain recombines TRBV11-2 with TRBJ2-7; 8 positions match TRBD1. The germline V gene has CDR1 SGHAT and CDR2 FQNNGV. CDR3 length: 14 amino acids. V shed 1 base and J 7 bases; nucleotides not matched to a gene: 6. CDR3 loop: CASSLGGTGGEQYF. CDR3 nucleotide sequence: TGTGCCAGCAGCTTAGGGGGGACAGGAGGGGAGCAGTACTTC.

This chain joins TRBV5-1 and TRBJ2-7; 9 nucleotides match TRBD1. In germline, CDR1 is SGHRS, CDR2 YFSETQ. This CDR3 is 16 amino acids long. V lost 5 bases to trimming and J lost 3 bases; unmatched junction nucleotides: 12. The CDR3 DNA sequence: TGCGCCAGCAGACCAACACAGGGGGCGAAGGGCTACGAGCAGTACTTC. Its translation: CASRPTQGAKGYEQYF.

CDR3 coding DNA: TGTGCCAGCAGCTTAGGCCCGGCAGATACGCAGTATTTT. Its protein is CASSLGPADTQYF. The chain recombines TRBV7-2 with TRBJ2-3; no reliable D call. The CDR3 length is 13 residues. Germline CDR1 reads SGHTA; CDR2 reads FQGNSA. Trimming shortened V by 1 base and J by 4 bases, and 6 bases separated the two germline ends.

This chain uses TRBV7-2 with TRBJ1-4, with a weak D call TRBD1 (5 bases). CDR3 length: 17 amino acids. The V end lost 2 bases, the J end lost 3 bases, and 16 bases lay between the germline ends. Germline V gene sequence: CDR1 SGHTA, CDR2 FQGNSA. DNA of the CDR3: TGTGCCAGCAGCTTACAGGGATCCACTGGAGCTAATGAAAAACTGTTTTTT. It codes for CASSLQGSTGANEKLFF.

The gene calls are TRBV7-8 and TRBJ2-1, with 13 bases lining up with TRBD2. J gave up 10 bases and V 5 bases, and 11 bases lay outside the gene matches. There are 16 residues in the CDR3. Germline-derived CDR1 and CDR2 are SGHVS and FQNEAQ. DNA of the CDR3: TGTGCCAGCAGCCACCGAGGACTAGCGGGAGATCAGGAGCAGTTCTTC. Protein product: CASSHRGLAGDQEQFF.

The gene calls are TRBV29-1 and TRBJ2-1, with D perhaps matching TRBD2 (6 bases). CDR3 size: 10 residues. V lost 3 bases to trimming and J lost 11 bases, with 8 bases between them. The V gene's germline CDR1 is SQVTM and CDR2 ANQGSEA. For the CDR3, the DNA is TGCAGCGTTGACGGCGGGAAGCAGTTCTTC. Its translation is CSVDGGKQFF.

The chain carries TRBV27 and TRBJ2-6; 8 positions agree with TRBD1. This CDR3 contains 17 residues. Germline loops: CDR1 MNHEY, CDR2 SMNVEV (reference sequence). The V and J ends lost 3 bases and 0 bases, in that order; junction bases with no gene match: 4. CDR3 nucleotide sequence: TGTGCCAGCAGTTTTGACAGGGGCTCCTCTGGGGCCAACGTCCTGACTTTC. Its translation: CASSFDRGSSGANVLTF.

For the CDR3, the DNA is TGTGCCAGCAGCTTAGCGTTGCTATTCTCCTACGAGCAGTACTTC. Its translation: CASSLALLFSYEQYF. This rearrangement joins TRBV7-8 to TRBJ2-7; D ambiguous. CDR3 length: 15 residues. With 0 bases removed from V and 0 bases from J, the gap between germline ends came to 9 bases. Germline CDR1 reads SGHVS; CDR2 reads FQNEAQ. Using reference TRBV7-8 and TRBJ2-7 for the parts outside the CDR3, the full variable domain is GAGVSQSPRYKVAKRGQDVALRCDPISGHVSLFWYQQALGQGPEFLTYFQNEAQLDKSGLPSDRFFAERPEGSVSTLKIQRTQQEDSAVYLCASSLALLFSYEQYFGPGTRLTVT.

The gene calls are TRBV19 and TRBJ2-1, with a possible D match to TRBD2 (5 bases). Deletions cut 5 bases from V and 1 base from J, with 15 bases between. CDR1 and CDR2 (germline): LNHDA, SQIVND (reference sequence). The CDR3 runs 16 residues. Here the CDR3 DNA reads TGTGCCAGTAGTGGGTTTAAGGGCGGGTCCTACAATGAGCAGTTCTTC. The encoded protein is CASSGFKGGSYNEQFF.

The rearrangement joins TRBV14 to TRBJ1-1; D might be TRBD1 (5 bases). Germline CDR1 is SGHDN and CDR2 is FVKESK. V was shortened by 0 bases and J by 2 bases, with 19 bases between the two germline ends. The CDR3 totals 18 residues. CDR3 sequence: CASSQEIKTWTFNTEAFF. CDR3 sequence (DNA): TGTGCCAGCAGCCAAGAAATCAAAACGTGGACATTCAACACTGAAGCTTTCTTT.

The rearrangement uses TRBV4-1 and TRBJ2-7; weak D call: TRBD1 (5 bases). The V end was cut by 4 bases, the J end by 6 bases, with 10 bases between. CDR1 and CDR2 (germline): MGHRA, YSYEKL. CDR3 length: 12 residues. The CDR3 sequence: CASSPQGSEQYF. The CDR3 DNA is TGCGCCAGCAGCCCCCAGGGTTCCGAGCAGTACTTC.